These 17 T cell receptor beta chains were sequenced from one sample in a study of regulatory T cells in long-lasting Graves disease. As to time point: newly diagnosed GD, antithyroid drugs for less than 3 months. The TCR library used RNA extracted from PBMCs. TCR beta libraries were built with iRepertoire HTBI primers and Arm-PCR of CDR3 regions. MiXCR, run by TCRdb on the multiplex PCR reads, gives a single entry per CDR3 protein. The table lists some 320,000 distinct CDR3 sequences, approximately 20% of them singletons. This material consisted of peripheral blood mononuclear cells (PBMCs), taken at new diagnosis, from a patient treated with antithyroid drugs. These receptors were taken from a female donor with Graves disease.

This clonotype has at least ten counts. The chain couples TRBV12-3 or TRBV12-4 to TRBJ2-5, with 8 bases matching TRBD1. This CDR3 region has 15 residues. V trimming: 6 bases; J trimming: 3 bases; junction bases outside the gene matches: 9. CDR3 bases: TGTGCCAGCAGCCATGGGGGGACAGGAGAAGAGACCCAGTACTTC. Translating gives CASSHGGTGEETQYF.

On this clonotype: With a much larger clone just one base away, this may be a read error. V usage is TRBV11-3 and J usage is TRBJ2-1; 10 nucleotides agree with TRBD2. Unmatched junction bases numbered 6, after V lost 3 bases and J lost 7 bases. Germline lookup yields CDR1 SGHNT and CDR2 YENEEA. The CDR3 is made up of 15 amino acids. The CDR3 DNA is TGTGCCAGCAGCTTTCAGGCTAGCGGGAGAAATGAGCAGTTCTTC. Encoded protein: CASSFQASGRNEQFF.

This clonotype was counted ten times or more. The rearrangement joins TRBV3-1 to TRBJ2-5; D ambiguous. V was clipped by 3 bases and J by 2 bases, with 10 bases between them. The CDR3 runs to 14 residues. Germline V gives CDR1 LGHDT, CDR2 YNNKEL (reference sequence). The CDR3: CASSQMEQQETQYF. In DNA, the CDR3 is TGTGCCAGCAGCCAGATGGAGCAGCAAGAGACCCAGTACTTC.

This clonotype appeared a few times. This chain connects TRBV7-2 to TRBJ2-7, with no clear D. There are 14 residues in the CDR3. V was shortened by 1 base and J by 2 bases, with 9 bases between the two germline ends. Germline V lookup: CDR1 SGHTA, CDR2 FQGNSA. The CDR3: CASSLDLRTYEQYF. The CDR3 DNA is TGTGCCAGCAGCTTAGATCTAAGGACCTACGAGCAGTACTTC. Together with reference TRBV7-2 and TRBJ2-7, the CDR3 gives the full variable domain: GAGVSQSPSNKVTEKGKDVELRCDPISGHTALYWYRQSLGQGLEFLIYFQGNSAPDKSGLPSDRFSAERTGGSVSTLTIQRTQQEDSAVYLCASSLDLRTYEQYFGPGTRLTVT.

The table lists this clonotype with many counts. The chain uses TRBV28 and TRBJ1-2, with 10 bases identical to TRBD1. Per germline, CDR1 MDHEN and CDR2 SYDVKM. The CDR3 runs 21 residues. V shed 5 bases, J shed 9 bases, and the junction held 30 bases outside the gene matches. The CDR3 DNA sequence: TGTGCCAGCAGTCAGCCGGGACAGGGGTTTAACCCACGGGTCCCACCAAGCAGCTACACCTTC. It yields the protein CASSQPGQGFNPRVPPSSYTF.

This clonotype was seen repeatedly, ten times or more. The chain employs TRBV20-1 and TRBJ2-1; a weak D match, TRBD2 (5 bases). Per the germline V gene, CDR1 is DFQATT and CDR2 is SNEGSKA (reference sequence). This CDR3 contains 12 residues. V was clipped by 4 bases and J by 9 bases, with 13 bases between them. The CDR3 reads CSATPGGGEQFF. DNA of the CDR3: TGCAGTGCTACCCCGGGCGGAGGTGAGCAGTTCTTC.

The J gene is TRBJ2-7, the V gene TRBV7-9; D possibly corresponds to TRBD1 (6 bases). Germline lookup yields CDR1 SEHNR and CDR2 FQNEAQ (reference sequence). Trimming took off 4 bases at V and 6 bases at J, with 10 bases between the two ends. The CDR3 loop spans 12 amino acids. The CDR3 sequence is CASSWGQPEQYF. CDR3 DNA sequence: TGTGCCAGCAGCTGGGGACAACCCGAGCAGTACTTC. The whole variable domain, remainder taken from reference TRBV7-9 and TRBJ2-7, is DTGVSQNPRHKITKRGQNVTFRCDPISEHNRLYWYRQTLGQGPEFLTYFQNEAQLEKSRLLSDRFSAERPKGSFSTLEIQRTEQGDSAMYLCASSWGQPEQYFGPGTRLTVT.

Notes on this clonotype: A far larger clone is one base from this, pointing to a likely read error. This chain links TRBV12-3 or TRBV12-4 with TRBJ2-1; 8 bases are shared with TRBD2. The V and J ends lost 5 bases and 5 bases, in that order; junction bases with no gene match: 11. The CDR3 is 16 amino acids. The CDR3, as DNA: TGTGCCAGCAGTGATCGCACCGGGACTAGAAACAATGAGCAGTTCTTC. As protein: CASSDRTGTRNNEQFF.

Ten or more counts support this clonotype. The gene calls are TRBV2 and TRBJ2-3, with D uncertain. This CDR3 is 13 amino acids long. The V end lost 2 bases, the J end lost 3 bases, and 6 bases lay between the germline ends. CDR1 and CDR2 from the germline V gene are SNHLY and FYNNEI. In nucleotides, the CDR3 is TGTGCCAGCAGTGAATGGGGAACAGATACGCAGTATTTT. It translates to CASSEWGTDTQYF. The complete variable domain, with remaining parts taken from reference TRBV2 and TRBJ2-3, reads EPEVTQTPSHQVTQMGQEVILRCVPISNHLYFYWYRQILGQKVEFLVSFYNNEISEKSEIFDDQFSVERPDGSNFTLKIRSTKLEDSAMYFCASSEWGTDTQYFGPGTRLTVL.

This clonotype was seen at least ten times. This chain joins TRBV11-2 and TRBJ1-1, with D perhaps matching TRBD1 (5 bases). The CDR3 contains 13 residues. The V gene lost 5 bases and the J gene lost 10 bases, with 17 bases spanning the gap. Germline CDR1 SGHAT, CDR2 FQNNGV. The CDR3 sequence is CASSPAFSGGAFF. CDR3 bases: TGTGCCAGCAGCCCCGCGTTCTCCGGGGGAGCTTTCTTT.

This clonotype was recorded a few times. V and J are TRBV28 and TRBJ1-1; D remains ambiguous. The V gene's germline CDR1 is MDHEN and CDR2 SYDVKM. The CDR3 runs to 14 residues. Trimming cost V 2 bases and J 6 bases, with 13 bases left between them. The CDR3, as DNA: TGTGCCAGCAGTTTAATGACCGGGTGGGCTGAAGCTTTCTTT. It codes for CASSLMTGWAEAFF.

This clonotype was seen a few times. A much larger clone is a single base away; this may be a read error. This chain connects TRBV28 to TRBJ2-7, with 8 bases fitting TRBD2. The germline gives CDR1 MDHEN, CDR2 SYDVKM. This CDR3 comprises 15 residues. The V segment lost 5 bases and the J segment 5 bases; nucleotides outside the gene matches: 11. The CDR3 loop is CASSPALAALHEQYF. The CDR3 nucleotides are TGTGCCAGCAGTCCGGCACTAGCGGCGCTCCACGAGCAGTACTTC.

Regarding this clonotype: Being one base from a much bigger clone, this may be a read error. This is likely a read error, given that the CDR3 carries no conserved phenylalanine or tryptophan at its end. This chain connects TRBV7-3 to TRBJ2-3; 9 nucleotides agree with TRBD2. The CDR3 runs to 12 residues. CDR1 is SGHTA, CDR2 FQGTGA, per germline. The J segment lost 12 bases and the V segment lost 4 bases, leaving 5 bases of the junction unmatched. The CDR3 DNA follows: TGTGCCAGCAGCTCCCCGGGACTAGCTCAGTATTCT. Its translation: CASSSPGLAQYS.

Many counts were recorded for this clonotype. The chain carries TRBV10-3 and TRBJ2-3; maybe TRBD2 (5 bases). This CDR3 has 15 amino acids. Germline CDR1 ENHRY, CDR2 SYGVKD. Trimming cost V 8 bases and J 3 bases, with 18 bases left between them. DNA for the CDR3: TGTGCCATCTCCCCGTCGACTAAACAAACAGATACGCAGTATTTT. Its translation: CAISPSTKQTDTQYF.

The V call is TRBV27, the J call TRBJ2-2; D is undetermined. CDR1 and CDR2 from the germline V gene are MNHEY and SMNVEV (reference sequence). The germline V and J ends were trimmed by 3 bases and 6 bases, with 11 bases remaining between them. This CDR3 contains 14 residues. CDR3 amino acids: CASSLRDFAGELFF. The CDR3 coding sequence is TGTGCCAGCAGTTTGCGCGATTTCGCCGGGGAGCTGTTTTTT.

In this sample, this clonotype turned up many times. The CDR3 nucleotides read TGTGCCAGCAGTTACAAACGTTACTCCTACGAGCAGTACTTC. Protein: CASSYKRYSYEQYF. The chain employs TRBV6-5 and TRBJ2-7; no reliable D call. V was pared by 2 bases and J by 0 bases, with 8 bases between. Germline CDR1 MNHEY, CDR2 SVGAGI. This CDR3 comprises 14 residues.

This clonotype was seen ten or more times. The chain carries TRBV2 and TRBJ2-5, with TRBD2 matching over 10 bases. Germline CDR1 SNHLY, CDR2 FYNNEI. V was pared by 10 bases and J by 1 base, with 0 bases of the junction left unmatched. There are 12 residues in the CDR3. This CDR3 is CATSGSQETQYF. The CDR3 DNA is TGTGCCACTAGCGGGAGCCAAGAGACCCAGTACTTC.